This entry concerns a single T cell receptor beta chain. Its antigen has not been determined. The sample holds no much larger clone one base away, and base qualities are not on file. This record belongs to a study of OX40 agonist ivuxolimab in advanced cancers. Background on the whole study: Ivuxolimab was an agonistic, fully human IgG2 monoclonal antibody directed against OX40 (CD134), a costimulatory receptor. Intravenous ivuxolimab was administered to patients every 2 weeks at six dose levels: 0.01, 0.1, 0.3, 1.5, 3 and 10 mg/kg. Peripheral TCRbeta sequencing aimed to test whether ivuxolimab altered TCR sequence diversity and caused clonal T-cell expansion. In the dose-escalation cohort, about four fifths of patients were male, and the mean age was 60 years with a range of roughly 20 to 85. The monotherapy dose-escalation portion (N of about 50 patients) of the phase I ivuxolimab trial is reported in the paper. Three dose-escalation patients achieved partial responses, one with hepatocellular carcinoma and two with cutaneous melanoma. Of the approximately 54 dose-escalation patients, hepatocellular carcinoma was present in around 19, melanoma in approximately 15, renal cell carcinoma in 9 and head and neck cancer in 9. Patients were allowed to have had prior anti-PD-1, anti-PD-L1 or anti-CTLA-4 therapy, and around 37% of the dose-escalation patients had previously received checkpoint inhibitors. General conclusions and limits of the study: Clonal expansion of both CD4+ and CD8+ blood T cells was observed from baseline to week 6 at doses 0.1 to 3.0 mg/kg. Partial responders in the 0.1-3.0 mg/kg groups had among the lowest normalized peripheral clonal expansion, especially among CD8+ T cells. Low levels of normalized T-cell clonal expansion were also seen in some patients who did not respond. After ivuxolimab, CD8+ T cells had more expanded clones than CD4+ T cells on average. The antigen specificity of the clonally expanded peripheral T cells was not determined.

To sequence the TCRbeta CDR3 region, genomic DNA was isolated from the sorted cells. TCRbeta CDR3 regions were sequenced using the immunoSEQ Assay. TCRdb mirrors the immuneACCESS table, restricted to in-frame sequences. Some clones are absent from its copies; in checked studies, under half trace to an unresolved V gene, and the reason for the others is unknown. This sample gives 57,000 or so clones in total; roughly 84% of them show up just once. Of the sample, about 4.5% is held by the ten largest clones. The trial excluded patients who had a history of autoimmune disease or who were on systemic immunosuppression. Peripheral blood for TCR sequencing was collected from all dose cohorts at baseline, on cycle 4 day 1, and on cycle 7 day 1. The samples were taken from a phase I, first-in-human, multicenter, open-label dose-escalation trial of ivuxolimab. Adults with locally advanced or metastatic melanoma, renal cell, hepatocellular, or head and neck squamous cell carcinoma were enrolled in the trial. Before TCR sequencing, CD4+ T cells and CD8+ T cells were sorted from peripheral blood as separate populations.

The cysteine opens and the phenylalanine closes a CDR3 of 15 amino acids. The only DNA kept is the CDR3, 45 bases in frame from the first base. For CDR1 and CDR2, the germline V gene (reference sequence) lists PRHDT and FYEKMQ. The V end gives up 3 bases and the J end 4 bases, leaving 4 bases in the junction not matched to a gene. The receptor was derived from an adult with an advanced solid tumor such as melanoma, head and neck, liver or kidney cancer. Recombination connected TRBV13 to TRBJ2-3; 10 nucleotides in the junction match TRBD2. Material: CD4+ or CD8+ T cells sorted from blood, obtained in a trial of the OX40 agonist ivuxolimab. The CDR3 protein: CASSFPSGGSDTQYF. The nucleotide sequence is given as TGTGCCAGCAGCTTCCCTAGCGGGGGTTCAGATACGCAGTATTTT.